This T cell receptor beta chain was captured in a study of graft-versus-host responses after intestinal transplantation. Across the study: Recipients had multivisceral, liver-intestinal, or isolated intestinal transplants. Anti-thymocyte globulin induction, then tacrolimus and steroids for around 3 years, went to all recipients.

TCRdb's copy holds only in-frame clones and misses some; the assay was immunoSEQ multiplex PCR. Among some 82,000 clones, roughly 84% were seen once, and the ten largest hold around 7.8%. This clone is a singleton in its sample. Antigen: not known. V lost 4 bases and J lost 2; bases outside the gene matches: 5. In germline, CDR1 is SGHKS, CDR2 YYEKEE (reference sequence). The CDR3 runs to 14 residues. V gene TRBV5-5 combines with J gene TRBJ2-7, with TRBD2 matching over 8 bases. This TCR derives from a human donor who was the organ donor for an intestinal transplant. Sequences were derived from unstimulated CD8+ T cells sorted from spleen or lymph node cells, sampled before transplant. CDR3 residues: CASSGSGGAYEQYF. DNA for the CDR3: TGTGCCAGCAGCGGCAGCGGGGGAGCCTACGAGCAGTACTTC.